The 10 T cell receptor beta chains listed next were all sequenced from one sample in a study of blood T cell repertoires in COVID-19. Sequencing was performed with immunoSEQ multiplex PCR; in TCRdb, only in-frame clones are kept and a portion is missing. The sample includes about 270,000 clones, approximately 90% of them seen just once. The sequencing input was PBMCs or T cells enriched from blood (not recorded which). The source is a woman aged 18-29 years who had recovered from COVID-19.

Regarding this clone: An end of the junction differs from the germline gene, which may be a read error. This chain links TRBV11-2 with TRBJ2-7; weak D call: TRBD1 (6 bases). Germline V gene lookup returns CDR1 SGHAT and CDR2 FQNNGV. This CDR3 is 14 amino acids long. The DNA of the CDR3 is TGTGCCAGCAGCCTAGACAGGCCAACCTACGAGCAGTACTTC. This translates into CASSLDRPTYEQYF. Complete variable domain (other parts from reference TRBV11-2 and TRBJ2-7): EAGVAQSPRYKIIEKRQSVAFWCNPISGHATLYWYQQILGQGPKLLIQFQNNGVVDDSQLPKDRFSAERLKGVDSTLKIQPAKLEDSAVYLCASSLDRPTYEQYFGPGTRLTVT.

The chain joins TRBV28 to TRBJ1-4; TRBD1 matches at 10 bases. The CDR3 has 15 residues. The V and J ends lost 5 bases and 8 bases, in that order; junction bases with no gene match: 8. The V gene's germline CDR1 is MDHEN and CDR2 SYDVKM. The CDR3 DNA reads TGTGCCAGCAGTCGGGGGACAGGGGTAGGGGAAAAACTGTTTTTT. As protein: CASSRGTGVGEKLFF. The complete variable domain, with remaining parts taken from reference TRBV28 and TRBJ1-4, reads DVKVTQSSRYLVKRTGEKVFLECVQDMDHENMFWYRQDPGLGLRLIYFSYDVKMKEKGDIPEGYSVSREKKERFSLILESASTNQTSMYLCASSRGTGVGEKLFFGSGTQLSVL.

This chain joins TRBV5-1 and TRBJ2-7; 10 bases map to TRBD2. Germline values: CDR1 SGHRS, CDR2 YFSETQ. This CDR3 is built from 15 residues. V lost 0 bases to trimming and J lost 4 bases; unmatched junction nucleotides: 4. CDR3 sequence: CASSLALAGGYEQYF. CDR3 nucleotides: TGCGCCAGCAGCTTGGCCTTAGCGGGGGGATACGAGCAGTACTTC.

This clone was found a few times. Additional DNA sequences in this sample encode the identical CDR3. The chain has TRBV10-3 and TRBJ1-1; D is unresolved. The CDR3 length is 13 residues. V was clipped by 4 bases and J by 7 bases, with 13 bases between them. Germline V CDR1 and CDR2: ENHRY, SYGVKD. This chain's CDR3 is CAISVSQFDEAFF. The CDR3 region has the DNA TGTGCCATCAGTGTTTCACAGTTCGATGAAGCTTTCTTT.

V gene TRBV10-1 combines with J gene TRBJ2-3; 9 positions match TRBD2. The V gene end was trimmed by 2 bases and the J gene end by 5 bases; junction bases not matched to a gene: 8. The CDR3 has 16 residues. Germline V gene lookup returns CDR1 WNHNN and CDR2 SYGVQD (reference sequence). CDR3 sequence (DNA): TGCGCCAGCAGTGAGGAGAGCGGGGGGACTAAAGATACGCAGTATTTT. Protein: CASSEESGGTKDTQYF.

V usage is TRBV11-3 and J usage is TRBJ2-3, with TRBD2 identical over 7 bases. This CDR3 is built from 14 residues. From germline, CDR1 is SGHNT and CDR2 YENEEA. The V segment lost 5 bases and the J segment 6 bases; nucleotides outside the gene matches: 8. The CDR3, as DNA: TGTGCCAGCAGCCTCACCAGCGGGGAGGATACGCAGTATTTT. This codes for CASSLTSGEDTQYF.

This chain links TRBV10-1 with TRBJ2-1, with TRBD2 matching over 10 bases. V shed 8 bases and J 8 bases; nucleotides not matched to a gene: 12. Germline V gene data show CDR1 as WNHNN and CDR2 as SYGVQD (reference sequence). The CDR3 extends over 15 amino acids. CDR3 DNA sequence: TGCGCCAGCGAAATAGCGGGGGGACTTGGGTATGAGCAGTTCTTC. Its translation is CASEIAGGLGYEQFF.

The chain joins TRBV12-3 or TRBV12-4 to TRBJ1-5; weak D call: TRBD1 (6 bases). CDR3 length: 12 amino acids. V lost 5 bases and J 16 bases, leaving 18 bases between the germline ends. CDR3 residues: CASSVHRVPEHF. The CDR3 coding sequence is TGTGCCAGCAGTGTCCACAGGGTTCCGGAACATTTT.

The rearrangement links TRBV11-2 to TRBJ1-2; D is unclear. Trimming stripped 1 base from V and 2 bases from J, with 11 bases between. CDR1 SGHAT and CDR2 FQNNGV come from the germline V gene. The CDR3 covers 15 residues. CDR3 DNA: TGTGCCAGCAGCTTAGGAGGAGGACTAAACTATGGCTACACCTTC. It codes for CASSLGGGLNYGYTF.

The V and J genes are TRBV21-1 and TRBJ2-1; the D segment call TRBD2 is taken from the table without a DNA check. TRBV21-1 counts as a pseudogene. This CDR3 is built from 16 residues. The CDR3 DNA reads TGTGCCAGCAGCACTGGACGGGACAAGCGGGGCAATGAGCAGTTCTTC. It specifies CASSTGRDKRGNEQFF.